The 32 T cell receptor beta chains in this list originate from one sample, sequenced in a study of blood T cells in healthy people across ages. Then a second PCR, running roughly 7 to 11 cycles, was carried out with a sample-barcoded 5' primer and a J-beta primer mix. TCRdb itself ran the 5' RACE reads through MiXCR, one entry per CDR3 protein. Counted here are over 1.5 million distinct CDR3 sequences, roughly 52% occurring once; the ten biggest clones make up roughly 2%. What was sequenced was blood. These receptors all stem from a middle-aged woman in good health.

The V gene is TRBV5-1, the J gene TRBJ1-4; no clear D gene. The V end was cut by 0 bases, the J end by 3 bases, with 9 bases between. Germline V CDR1 and CDR2: SGHRS, YFSETQ. The CDR3 loop spans 15 amino acids. CDR3 in amino acids: CASSLELQPNEKLFF. CDR3 in DNA: TGCGCCAGCAGCTTGGAGCTACAGCCTAATGAAAAACTGTTTTTT.

The chain is built from TRBV27 and TRBJ2-5; TRBD2 agrees at 7 bases. V shed 3 bases, J shed 5 bases, and the junction held 6 bases outside the gene matches. The V gene's germline CDR1 is MNHEY and CDR2 SMNVEV (reference sequence). The CDR3 sequence is 14 residues long. CDR3 DNA sequence: TGTGCCAGCAGTTTCCTAGCGGATATGGAGACCCAGTACTTC. Its translation is CASSFLADMETQYF.

This clonotype was seen more than once but under ten times. The chain recombines TRBV4-3 with TRBJ1-2; 7 bases fit TRBD1. Germline V CDR1 and CDR2: LGHNA, YSLEER. Unmatched junction bases numbered 8, after V lost 0 bases and J lost 4 bases. CDR3 size: 16 residues. The CDR3 coding sequence is TGCGCCAGCAGCCAAGAACAGGGGCTTGCTGGCTATGGCTACACCTTC. Translating it yields CASSQEQGLAGYGYTF.

The genes are TRBV4-2 and TRBJ1-6; D might be TRBD1 (5 bases). Trimming left V 0 bases short and J 6 bases short, with 12 bases between. The CDR3 has 16 residues. CDR1 LGHNA and CDR2 YNFKEQ come from the germline V gene. The CDR3 loop reads CASSQDLSGVNSPLHF. The DNA of the CDR3 is TGTGCCAGCAGCCAAGATCTCTCGGGGGTTAATTCACCCCTCCACTTT.

This chain links TRBV4-3 with TRBJ2-5; no clear D gene. With the DNA end fitting TRBJ2-7 better, the J assignment may be wrong. Germline assignment: CDR1 LGHNA and CDR2 YSLEER. The CDR3 loop spans 14 amino acids. CDR3 region: CASSQVARTNEQYF. In DNA form, the CDR3 reads TGCGCCAGCAGCCAAGTTGCACGTACAAACGAGCAGTACTTC.

The CDR3 nucleotides are TGTGCCAGCAGTTACGGGGGGGGGTTTGCCAAAAACATTCAGTACTTC. It translates to CASSYGGGFAKNIQYF. V usage is TRBV6-5 and J usage is TRBJ2-4; 7 bases align to TRBD2. Trimming at V came to 2 bases and at J to 1 base, leaving 5 bases not matched to a gene. CDR3 size: 16 residues. The germline CDR1 and CDR2 sequences are MNHEY and SVGAGI.

The rearrangement links TRBV6-5 to TRBJ2-1; TRBD2 agrees at 7 bases. V shed 5 bases, J shed 8 bases, and the junction held 3 bases outside the gene matches. The length of the CDR3 is 12 residues. Germline V CDR1 and CDR2: MNHEY, SVGAGI. The CDR3 DNA reads as TGTGCCAGCAGTGCCGGACTAGATGAGCAGTTCTTC. It is translated as CASSAGLDEQFF.

The sample holds one count of this clonotype. CDR3 region: CSASAGSWGIYEQYF. DNA of the CDR3: TGCAGTGCTAGCGCAGGTTCTTGGGGAATCTACGAGCAGTACTTC. This rearrangement joins TRBV20-1 to TRBJ2-4; D unclear. The end of the DNA fits TRBJ2-7 better, so the J call may be wrong. The CDR3 is made up of 15 amino acids. Looked up from germline, CDR1 is DFQATT and CDR2 is SNEGSKA (reference sequence).

This clonotype showed up just a few times. The chain employs TRBV6-5 and TRBJ2-5; D remains unclear. Germline CDR1 is MNHEY and CDR2 is SVGAGI. CDR3 length: 19 residues. The V and J ends lost 2 bases and 4 bases respectively, with 26 bases between them. The CDR3 loop reads CASSYPARPGDRNLETQYF. For the CDR3, the DNA is TGTGCCAGCAGTTACCCCGCCCGCCCAGGAGATCGTAACTTAGAGACCCAGTACTTC.

The chain combines TRBV5-1 with TRBJ1-1, with D uncertain. V was clipped by 8 bases and J by 5 bases, with 22 bases between them. This CDR3 is 15 amino acids long. Looked up from germline, CDR1 is SGHRS and CDR2 is YFSETQ. The CDR3 nucleotides are TGCGCCAGTGCTGACCCAGGAAGGCCTCGTACTGAAGCTTTCTTT. This encodes CASADPGRPRTEAFF. The full variable domain, rest sourced from reference TRBV5-1 and TRBJ1-1, is KAGVTQTPRYLIKTRGQQVTLSCSPISGHRSVSWYQQTPGQGLQFLFEYFSETQRNKGNFPGRFSGRQFSNSRSEMNVSTLELGDSALYLCASADPGRPRTEAFFGQGTRLTVV.

The chain recombines TRBV3-2 with TRBJ2-3. TRBV3-2 is termed a pseudogene. This CDR3 spans 10 amino acids. Here the CDR3 reads CASSHTSQYF. The DNA of the CDR3 is TGTGCCAGCAGCCACACATCGCAGTATTTT.

The chain joins TRBV13 to TRBJ2-1; a weak D match, TRBD2 (6 bases). The V end lost 1 base, the J end lost 3 bases, and 10 bases lay between the germline ends. This CDR3 is 15 amino acids long. CDR1 is PRHDT and CDR2 is FYEKMQ in the germline V gene (reference sequence). The CDR3 sequence is CASSLVAGNYNEQFF. CDR3 DNA: TGTGCCAGCAGCTTAGTTGCGGGAAACTACAATGAGCAGTTCTTC.

CDR3 sequence (DNA): TGTGCCAGCAGTGAATCTGGCAGCTACGGCAATGAGCAGTTCTTC. This translates into CASSESGSYGNEQFF. This sequence joins TRBV2 and TRBJ2-1; no firm D call. Germline V gene lookup returns CDR1 SNHLY and CDR2 FYNNEI. The CDR3 totals 15 residues. Trimming took 2 bases from V and 6 from J, leaving 14 bases between them.

The rearrangement joins TRBV29-1 to TRBJ1-5; the match to TRBD1 covers 8 bases. This CDR3 is 14 amino acids long. V dropped 0 bases and J dropped 6; count of bases not matched to a gene: 4. Germline V CDR1 and CDR2: SQVTM, ANQGSEA. The CDR3 loop reads CSVEDGQGAQPQHF. The CDR3 DNA is TGCAGCGTTGAAGATGGACAGGGTGCTCAGCCCCAGCATTTT.

This chain connects TRBV4-2 to TRBJ1-6; 9 positions match TRBD1. The CDR3 runs 15 residues. Germline CDR1 LGHNA, CDR2 YNFKEQ. V was pared by 1 base and J by 11 bases, with 6 bases of the junction left unmatched. DNA for the CDR3: TGTGCCAGCAGCCAAGGATCGGACAGGGGTACACCCCTCCACTTT. Translating it yields CASSQGSDRGTPLHF.

This clonotype was detected only a few times. This chain uses TRBV7-2 with TRBJ2-6; D is unresolved. Per germline, CDR1 SGHTA and CDR2 FQGNSA. V dropped 1 base and J dropped 0 bases, with 10 bases sitting between them. CDR3 length: 17 residues. The CDR3: CASSLVGSVSGANVLTF. The CDR3 DNA is TGTGCCAGCAGCTTAGTGGGCAGCGTCTCTGGGGCCAACGTCCTGACTTTC.

The chain is built from TRBV19 and TRBJ1-5; 8 nucleotides match TRBD1. Trimming cost V 9 bases and J 6 bases; bases outside gene matches: 7. Germline values: CDR1 LNHDA, CDR2 SQIVND (reference sequence). The length of the CDR3 is 13 residues. CDR3: CASTDRGGQPQHF. CDR3 bases: TGTGCCAGCACCGACAGGGGTGGTCAGCCCCAGCATTTT.

The J gene is TRBJ2-7, the V gene TRBV27; perhaps D is TRBD1 or TRBD2 (5 bases each). V was pared by 3 bases and J by 4 bases, with 22 bases between. CDR1 and CDR2 from the germline V gene are MNHEY and SMNVEV (reference sequence). The CDR3 has 17 amino acids. The CDR3 DNA is TGTGCCAGCAGTTTTACTTCCCGACAGATCAGGACTTACGAGCAGTACTTC. It encodes CASSFTSRQIRTYEQYF.

This clonotype was seen a handful of times. The V gene is TRBV12-3 or TRBV12-4, the J gene TRBJ1-2; D is possibly TRBD1 (5 bases). The germline V and J ends were trimmed by 7 bases and 7 bases, with 13 bases remaining between them. CDR3 size: 12 residues. The CDR3 DNA follows: TGTGCCAGCACCGCGGGGGACGGTGGCTACACCTTC. As protein: CASTAGDGGYTF.

This clonotype was seen a handful of times. The rearrangement uses TRBV10-3 and TRBJ2-5; a weak D match, TRBD1 (5 bases). The CDR3 is 14 residues long. The V gene's germline CDR1 is ENHRY and CDR2 SYGVKD. Between the trimmed V and J ends, which lost 5 bases and 2 bases, there was a span of 12 bases. CDR3 region: CAISPGMGQETQYF. In DNA form, the CDR3 reads TGTGCCATCAGTCCAGGGATGGGGCAAGAGACCCAGTACTTC.

In DNA form, the CDR3 reads TGTGCCAGCGCAGAGACCGCAACTAATGAAAAACTGTTTTTT. It specifies CASAETATNEKLFF. This chain connects TRBV3-1 to TRBJ1-4; D gene ambiguous. This CDR3 has 14 residues. Germline CDR1 and CDR2: LGHDT and YNNKEL (reference sequence). V lost 8 bases and J lost 0, with 10 bases in between.

The chain joins TRBV6-2 or TRBV6-3 to TRBJ1-2, with no clear D. V was shortened by 0 bases and J by 7 bases, with 12 bases between the two germline ends. CDR1 is MNHEY and CDR2 is SVGEGT in the germline V gene. This CDR3 comprises 14 residues. CDR3 DNA sequence: TGTGCCAGCAGTTACTCGACCGGCATAGCTGGCTACACCTTC. It codes for CASSYSTGIAGYTF.

The chain combines TRBV6-6 with TRBJ2-5; TRBD1 matches at 7 bases. This CDR3 spans 15 amino acids. Trimming at V came to 6 bases and at J to 2 bases, leaving 9 bases not matched to a gene. The germline V gene encodes CDR1 MNHNY and CDR2 SVGAGI (reference sequence). The CDR3 protein is CASSRLGTVQETQYF. The CDR3 DNA is TGTGCCAGCAGCCGACTGGGGACAGTTCAAGAGACCCAGTACTTC.

The rearrangement uses TRBV10-1 and TRBJ2-3; 9 bases align to TRBD2. This CDR3 spans 14 amino acids. Germline CDR1 WNHNN, CDR2 SYGVQD (reference sequence). V shed 2 bases, J shed 8 bases, and the junction held 5 bases outside the gene matches. Written as DNA, the CDR3 is TGCGCCAGCAGTGAGGCGGGGGGGCCGGGTACGCAGTATTTT. It is translated as CASSEAGGPGTQYF.

This rearrangement joins TRBV25-1 to TRBJ1-2; D call uncertain. CDR1 is MGHDK, CDR2 SYGVNS, per germline. Trimming shortened V by 3 bases and J by 8 bases, and 13 bases separated the two germline ends. This CDR3 contains 13 residues. CDR3 coding DNA: TGTGCCAGCAGTGATCTCCTCTTTCGGGGCTACACCTTC. It yields the protein CASSDLLFRGYTF.

This clonotype was detected a few times. This chain links TRBV20-1 with TRBJ2-5; TRBD1 or TRBD2 may be the D gene (5 bases each). Per germline, CDR1 DFQATT and CDR2 SNEGSKA (reference sequence). The CDR3 is 13 amino acids. V dropped 6 bases and J dropped 4 bases, with 15 bases sitting between them. The CDR3 DNA reads as TGCAGTGCCAGATTCCGGGGCGGAGAGACCCAGTACTTC. It codes for CSARFRGGETQYF.

In its sample, this clonotype was seen once. The chain is built from TRBV10-1 and TRBJ2-5; weak D call: TRBD2 (6 bases). The J call may not be correct, given that the DNA end is closer to TRBJ2-7. The CDR3 length is 17 residues. From germline, CDR1 is WNHNN and CDR2 SYGVQD (reference sequence). Here the CDR3 DNA reads TGCGCCAGCAGCGAACTTAACCCCTCGGAGGGAACTTACGAGCAGTACTTC. This codes for CASSELNPSEGTYEQYF.

V and J are TRBV6-5 and TRBJ1-6; maybe TRBD1 (6 bases). The CDR3 covers 15 residues. V was clipped by 2 bases and J by 8 bases, with 13 bases between them. Germline V gene lookup returns CDR1 MNHEY and CDR2 SVGAGI. The CDR3 here is CASSYLPRGDSPLHF. CDR3 sequence (DNA): TGTGCCAGCAGTTACCTTCCCAGGGGTGATTCACCCCTCCACTTT.

This clonotype was seen more than once but under ten times. The chain links TRBV28 to TRBJ2-3; tentatively, D is TRBD2 (6 bases). V lost 6 bases, J lost 5 bases, and 9 bases lay in between. CDR1 is MDHEN, CDR2 SYDVKM, per germline. The CDR3 contains 12 residues. The CDR3 bases are TGTGCCAGCAGAAGTAGCGGAGATACGCAGTATTTT. This codes for CASRSSGDTQYF. Looking up the rest from reference TRBV28 and TRBJ2-3 gives the full variable domain: DVKVTQSSRYLVKRTGEKVFLECVQDMDHENMFWYRQDPGLGLRLIYFSYDVKMKEKGDIPEGYSVSREKKERFSLILESASTNQTSMYLCASRSSGDTQYFGPGTRLTVL.

The gene calls are TRBV5-4 and TRBJ2-1, with D unresolved. CDR3 length equals 13 residues. The V end lost 4 bases, the J end lost 9 bases, and 14 bases lay between the germline ends. Looked up from germline, CDR1 is SGHNT and CDR2 is YYREEE (reference sequence). This CDR3 is CASSVDRPGEQFF. CDR3 DNA sequence: TGTGCCAGCAGCGTGGACCGTCCTGGTGAGCAGTTCTTC.

The chain employs TRBV20-1 and TRBJ1-1; D uncertain. Per germline, CDR1 DFQATT and CDR2 SNEGSKA (reference sequence). V lost 1 base and J 5 bases, leaving 17 bases between the germline ends. The CDR3 has 15 residues. The CDR3 DNA follows: TGCAGTGCTAGAGGACCGGGCCAGGTGGCAACTGAAGCTTTCTTT. Its translation: CSARGPGQVATEAFF.

This clonotype has just a few counts. This chain uses TRBV29-1 with TRBJ2-3; D not certain. Germline CDR1 reads SQVTM; CDR2 reads ANQGSEA. Trimming cost V 6 bases and J 5 bases, with 15 bases left between them. This CDR3 is 13 amino acids long. The CDR3 nucleotides read TGCAGCGTACTATTCCTCGCGGAAGATACGCAGTATTTT. It specifies CSVLFLAEDTQYF.